This entry is about one T cell receptor (beta chain). These data originate in a study of shared clonotypes between healthy human individuals. Each subset's genomic DNA was shared equally among a number of immunoSEQ plates. The method was immunoSEQ multiplex PCR; TCRdb's version includes in-frame clones alone and lacks a portion of them. The sample has about 380,000 clones, roughly 96% seen once. Unmatched junction bases numbered 9, after V lost 6 bases and J lost 6 bases. The CDR3 extends over 14 amino acids. Germline lookup yields CDR1 MNHNS and CDR2 SASEGT. This TCR came from a man aged 25-45 years in good health. The chain combines TRBV6-1 with TRBJ2-3; 7 bases map to TRBD2. Specimen: memory CD8+ T cells sorted from blood. Regarding subset: CD45RO+ cells pooled with CCR7-negative TemRA cells. DNA of the CDR3: TGTGCCAGCAGACAAGGGACTATTCCCGATACGCAGTATTTT. Protein: CASRQGTIPDTQYF.